Presented here are 17 T cell receptor beta chains from one specimen sequenced in a study of T cell changes during pregnancy in multiple sclerosis. Sequencing was performed with immunoSEQ multiplex PCR; in TCRdb, only in-frame clones are kept and a portion is missing. This table has approximately 94,000 clones, 92% appearing once. The source material was peripheral blood, sampled after pregnancy. Receptors were obtained from a female donor with multiple sclerosis, enrolled in a pregnancy study.

V gene TRBV6-5 combines with J gene TRBJ1-1; D is uncertain. Looked up from germline, CDR1 is MNHEY and CDR2 is SVGAGI. CDR3 length: 13 residues. Trimming pared 0 bases from V and 1 base from J, leaving 3 bases between. The CDR3 nucleotides are TGTGCCAGCAGTTACTCCCAGAACACTGAAGCTTTCTTT. Its protein product is CASSYSQNTEAFF.

The chain carries TRBV2 and TRBJ2-1, with D tentatively TRBD1 (6 bases). V lost 2 bases to trimming and J lost 6 bases, with 8 bases between them. The germline V gene has CDR1 SNHLY and CDR2 FYNNEI. The CDR3 has 13 amino acids. The CDR3 sequence: CASSEQGFNEQFF. The CDR3 nucleotides are TGTGCCAGCAGTGAACAGGGGTTCAATGAGCAGTTCTTC.

V gene TRBV27 combines with J gene TRBJ1-1, with D possibly TRBD1 on 5 matching bases. V dropped 3 bases and J dropped 4 bases, with 9 bases sitting between them. CDR1 MNHEY and CDR2 SMNVEV come from the germline V gene (reference sequence). The CDR3 length is 13 residues. DNA of the CDR3: TGTGCCAGCAGTTTGGCGGGGACCACTGAAGCTTTCTTT. Encoded protein: CASSLAGTTEAFF.

The chain is built from TRBV5-1 and TRBJ2-7, with 10 bases matching TRBD2. V lost 5 bases to trimming and J lost 3 bases; unmatched junction nucleotides: 8. Looked up from germline, CDR1 is SGHRS and CDR2 is YFSETQ. This CDR3 comprises 15 residues. CDR3 loop: CASRLAGVGFYEQYF. The CDR3 nucleotides read TGCGCCAGCAGGCTAGCGGGAGTTGGGTTCTACGAGCAGTACTTC.

As for this clone: The same CDR3 also results from other DNA sequences found in this sample. This chain links TRBV10-3 with TRBJ1-1; D not certain. Germline V gene lookup returns CDR1 ENHRY and CDR2 SYGVKD. The CDR3 consists of 12 residues. V lost 3 bases and J 1 base, leaving 3 bases between the germline ends. The DNA of the CDR3 is TGTGCCATCAGTGATAGGAACACTGAAGCTTTCTTT. It encodes CAISDRNTEAFF.

The chain employs TRBV4-3 and TRBJ2-1, with TRBD2 identical over 11 bases. With V trimmed by 3 bases and J by 7 bases, 11 bases remained unmatched. The germline V gene encodes CDR1 LGHNA and CDR2 YSLEER. The CDR3 runs to 17 residues. In nucleotides, the CDR3 is TGCGCCAGCAGCCACTATAGCGGGGGGGTAGTCTCGAATGAGCAGTTCTTC. Translation: CASSHYSGGVVSNEQFF.

V usage is TRBV10-3 and J usage is TRBJ1-1; 9 nucleotides align to TRBD1. The V and J ends lost 3 bases and 11 bases, in that order; junction bases with no gene match: 7. CDR1 ENHRY and CDR2 SYGVKD come from the germline V gene. The CDR3 consists of 13 residues. The CDR3 bases are TGTGCCATCAGTGAAACAGGGGGCGCGAAGGCTTTCTTT. Its protein is CAISETGGAKAFF.

The gene calls are TRBV10-3 and TRBJ2-7; 11 nucleotides line up with TRBD2. J gave up 3 bases and V 3 bases, and 4 bases lay outside the gene matches. This CDR3 is built from 15 residues. Per the germline V gene, CDR1 is ENHRY and CDR2 is SYGVKD. Here the CDR3 reads CAISDSGTSGYEQYF. In DNA, the CDR3 is TGTGCCATCAGTGATTCCGGGACTAGCGGCTACGAGCAGTACTTC.

The chain is built from TRBV9 and TRBJ2-1; TRBD2 agrees at 7 bases. Germline loops: CDR1 SGDLS, CDR2 YYNGEE. The ends lost 0 bases at V and 0 bases at J; junction bases unmatched: 6. The CDR3 loop spans 17 amino acids. In DNA form, the CDR3 reads TGTGCCAGCAGCGTAGGGCTAGCGGTAAGCTCCTACAATGAGCAGTTCTTC. Translation: CASSVGLAVSSYNEQFF. Supplemented by reference TRBV9 and TRBJ2-1, the full variable domain reads DSGVTQTPKHLITATGQRVTLRCSPRSGDLSVYWYQQSLDQGLQFLIQYYNGEERAKGNILERFSAQQFPDLHSELNLSSLELGDSALYFCASSVGLAVSSYNEQFFGPGTRLTVL.

The V and J genes are TRBV6-8 and TRBJ1-3, with a possible D match to TRBD1 (6 bases). Germline values: CDR1 MNHGY, CDR2 SAAAGT. Trimming cost V 5 bases and J 3 bases, with 35 bases left between them. The CDR3 is 22 amino acids. The CDR3 is CASSPTTRRVSATGLGGNTIYF. DNA for the CDR3: TGTGCCAGCAGTCCAACTACCCGACGGGTTTCAGCCACAGGGCTCGGTGGAAACACCATATATTTT.

CDR3 amino acids: CASSLIGSGQETQYF. CDR3 bases: TGTGCCAGCAGCTTGATTGGTAGCGGTCAAGAGACCCAGTACTTC. The J gene is TRBJ2-5, the V gene TRBV5-8; TRBD2 is a possible D gene (6 bases). Trimming left V 1 base short and J 2 bases short, with 12 bases between. CDR3 length equals 15 residues. Germline CDR1 reads SGHTS; CDR2 reads YDEGEE. Complete variable domain (other parts from reference TRBV5-8 and TRBJ2-5): EAGVTQSPTHLIKTRGQQATLRCSPISGHTSVYWYQQALGLGLQFLLWYDEGEERNRGNFPPRFSGRQFPNYSSELNVNALELEDSALYLCASSLIGSGQETQYFGPGTRLLVL.

V is TRBV11-3 and J is TRBJ2-7; 11 bases align to TRBD1. CDR1 is SGHNT, CDR2 YENEEA, per germline. With 0 bases clipped from V and 3 bases from J, the junction kept 7 bases outside the gene matches. The CDR3 runs 17 residues. CDR3 coding DNA: TGTGCCAGCAGCTTAGACGGGACAGGGGGGCCCAACTACGAGCAGTACTTC. Translating gives CASSLDGTGGPNYEQYF.

This chain links TRBV4-3 with TRBJ1-5; 7 bases map to TRBD1. J was trimmed by 3 bases and V by 4 bases; bases with no gene match: 6. This CDR3 region has 15 residues. CDR1 is LGHNA, CDR2 YSLEER, per germline. The CDR3 loop is CASSPNRGNNQPQHF. The CDR3 DNA sequence: TGCGCCAGCAGCCCAAACAGGGGTAACAATCAGCCCCAGCATTTT.

This chain joins TRBV19 and TRBJ2-7; D is uncertain. The CDR3 loop spans 11 amino acids. Germline loops: CDR1 LNHDA, CDR2 SQIVND (reference sequence). V was pared by 4 bases and J by 7 bases, with 8 bases between. The chain's CDR3 is CASSRLREQYF. CDR3 nucleotides: TGTGCCAGTAGTAGGCTGAGGGAGCAGTACTTC.

The chain carries TRBV7-2 and TRBJ1-1; weak D call: TRBD1 (6 bases). Germline V gene data show CDR1 as SGHTA and CDR2 as FQGNSA. V was pared by 5 bases and J by 8 bases, with 15 bases between. The CDR3 contains 13 residues. The CDR3 DNA is TGTGCCAGCAGCCGAACCGGGACACTCGAAGCTTTCTTT. Translation: CASSRTGTLEAFF.

The V call is TRBV5-1, the J call TRBJ2-7; D is perhaps TRBD1 (6 bases). Trimming took off 2 bases at V and 4 bases at J, with 13 bases between the two ends. The CDR3 loop spans 14 amino acids. Germline assignment: CDR1 SGHRS and CDR2 YFSETQ. The CDR3 here is CASSLQGELYEQYF. CDR3 in DNA: TGCGCCAGCAGCTTACAGGGAGAGTTATACGAGCAGTACTTC.

This chain joins TRBV5-6 and TRBJ2-7, with 10 positions matching TRBD2. The CDR3 loop spans 14 amino acids. CDR1 SGHDT and CDR2 YYEEEE come from the germline V gene. The trim removed 7 bases at V and 3 bases at J, leaving 7 bases unmatched. In nucleotides, the CDR3 is TGTGCCAGCCGGAGGGCTAGCGGGGGCTACGAGCAGTACTTC. Translating it yields CASRRASGGYEQYF.